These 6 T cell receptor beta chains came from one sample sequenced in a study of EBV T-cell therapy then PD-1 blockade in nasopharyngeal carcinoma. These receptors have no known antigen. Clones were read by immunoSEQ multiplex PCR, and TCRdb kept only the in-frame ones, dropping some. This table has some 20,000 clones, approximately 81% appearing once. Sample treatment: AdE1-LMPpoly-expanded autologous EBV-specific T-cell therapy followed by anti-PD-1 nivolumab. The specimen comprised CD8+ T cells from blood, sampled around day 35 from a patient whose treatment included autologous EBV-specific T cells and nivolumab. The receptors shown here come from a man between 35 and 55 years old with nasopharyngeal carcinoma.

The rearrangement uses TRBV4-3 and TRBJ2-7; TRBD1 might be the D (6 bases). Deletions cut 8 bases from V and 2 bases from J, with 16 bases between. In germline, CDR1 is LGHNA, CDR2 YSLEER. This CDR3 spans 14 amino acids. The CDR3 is CASPGTPNTYEQYF. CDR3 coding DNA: TGCGCCAGCCCCGGGACACCGAATACCTACGAGCAGTACTTC.

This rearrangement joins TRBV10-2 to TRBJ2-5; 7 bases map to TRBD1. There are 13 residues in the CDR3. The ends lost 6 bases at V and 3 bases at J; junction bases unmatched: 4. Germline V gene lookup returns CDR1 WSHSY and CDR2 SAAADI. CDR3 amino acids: CASSPDREETQYF. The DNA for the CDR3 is TGCGCCAGCAGCCCAGACAGGGAAGAGACCCAGTACTTC.

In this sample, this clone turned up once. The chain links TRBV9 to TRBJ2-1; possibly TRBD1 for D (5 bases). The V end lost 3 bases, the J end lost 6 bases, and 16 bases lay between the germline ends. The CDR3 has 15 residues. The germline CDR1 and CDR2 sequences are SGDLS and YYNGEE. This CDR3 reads CASSEETVLRNEQFF. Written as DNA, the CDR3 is TGTGCCAGCAGCGAGGAGACAGTCCTTCGCAATGAGCAGTTCTTC.

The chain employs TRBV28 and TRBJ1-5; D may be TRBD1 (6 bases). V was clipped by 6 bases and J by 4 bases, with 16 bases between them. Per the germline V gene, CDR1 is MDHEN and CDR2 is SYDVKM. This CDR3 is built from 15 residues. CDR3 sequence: CASRRPRTENQPQHF. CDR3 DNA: TGTGCCAGCAGGCGCCCCCGGACAGAAAATCAGCCCCAGCATTTT.

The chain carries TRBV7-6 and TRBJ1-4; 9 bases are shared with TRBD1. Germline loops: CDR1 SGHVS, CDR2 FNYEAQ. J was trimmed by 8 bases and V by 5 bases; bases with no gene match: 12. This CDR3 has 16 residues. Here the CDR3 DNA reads TGTGCCAGCAGCCAAGCTAGTACAGGGGGCAGGGAAAAACTGTTTTTT. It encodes CASSQASTGGREKLFF.

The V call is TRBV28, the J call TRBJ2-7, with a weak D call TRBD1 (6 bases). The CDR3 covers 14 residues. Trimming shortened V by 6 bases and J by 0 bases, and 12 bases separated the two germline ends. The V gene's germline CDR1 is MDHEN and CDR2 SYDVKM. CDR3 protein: CASRWTDYSYEQYF. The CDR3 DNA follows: TGTGCCAGCAGGTGGACAGATTACTCCTACGAGCAGTACTTC.